These 24 T cell receptor beta chains were sequenced from one sample in a study of control samples from healthy donors and cancer patients. The repertoire was sequenced with immunoSEQ multiplex PCR; TCRdb's copy has only in-frame clones and lacks some. Seen here are tens of thousands of clones, about 94% observed once, and the top ten hold 4.5% to 5.5%. Sequences were obtained from blood. These receptors were obtained from a young woman in good health.

The chain carries TRBV7-3 and TRBJ1-6; D unclear. The germline V gene has CDR1 SGHTA and CDR2 FQGTGA. There are 13 residues in the CDR3. Trimming stripped 3 bases from V and 13 bases from J, with 13 bases between. Here the CDR3 DNA reads TGTGCCAGCAGCTTCGGCGGGTCATCCCCCCTCCACTTT. Its protein is CASSFGGSSPLHF.

This clone was seen more than once but under ten times. V gene TRBV2 combines with J gene TRBJ1-5; 7 nucleotides agree with TRBD1. The germline gives CDR1 SNHLY, CDR2 FYNNEI. J was trimmed by 8 bases and V by 6 bases; bases with no gene match: 13. This CDR3 comprises 15 residues. As DNA, the CDR3 is TGTGCCAGCAGCGGGGGACAGTCTAGCCTTAAGCCCCAGCATTTT. This gives the protein CASSGGQSSLKPQHF. The complete variable domain, with remaining parts taken from reference TRBV2 and TRBJ1-5, reads EPEVTQTPSHQVTQMGQEVILRCVPISNHLYFYWYRQILGQKVEFLVSFYNNEISEKSEIFDDQFSVERPDGSNFTLKIRSTKLEDSAMYFCASSGGQSSLKPQHFGDGTRLSIL.

This sequence joins TRBV9 and TRBJ1-2; D is unresolved. The CDR3 has 13 residues. Trimming left V 2 bases short and J 4 bases short, with 9 bases between. The V gene's germline CDR1 is SGDLS and CDR2 YYNGEE. This CDR3 is CASSVEGSYGYTF. CDR3 sequence (DNA): TGTGCCAGCAGCGTGGAGGGATCCTATGGCTACACCTTC.

The chain carries TRBV6-5 and TRBJ1-2; D perhaps matches TRBD1 (5 bases). Trimming cost V 7 bases and J 4 bases, with 13 bases left between them. CDR1 is MNHEY and CDR2 is SVGAGI in the germline V gene. The CDR3 length is 13 residues. CDR3 protein: CASIPRDGYGYTF. The DNA for the CDR3 is TGTGCCAGCATTCCCAGGGATGGCTATGGCTACACCTTC.

The chain uses TRBV28 and TRBJ2-5; perhaps TRBD1 as D (6 bases). Between the trimmed V and J ends, which lost 4 bases and 3 bases, there was a span of 18 bases. The CDR3 consists of 16 residues. Germline values: CDR1 MDHEN, CDR2 SYDVKM. In DNA, the CDR3 is TGTGCCAGCAGTTCCGTCTGGAGTGAGGGGGAAGAGACCCAGTACTTC. Residues: CASSSVWSEGEETQYF. The whole variable domain, remainder taken from reference TRBV28 and TRBJ2-5, is DVKVTQSSRYLVKRTGEKVFLECVQDMDHENMFWYRQDPGLGLRLIYFSYDVKMKEKGDIPEGYSVSREKKERFSLILESASTNQTSMYLCASSSVWSEGEETQYFGPGTRLLVL.

The J gene is TRBJ1-5, the V gene TRBV12-5, with D perhaps TRBD1 (6 bases). Trimming cost V 5 bases and J 6 bases, with 8 bases left between them. Germline V gives CDR1 LGHNT, CDR2 FRNRAP. There are 12 residues in the CDR3. DNA for the CDR3: TGTGCTAGTGGTCAGGGGTCTCAGCCCCAGCATTTT. Residues: CASGQGSQPQHF.

The genes are TRBV28 and TRBJ1-1, with a possible D match to TRBD1 (6 bases). With 2 bases removed from V and 11 bases from J, the gap between germline ends came to 9 bases. The length of the CDR3 is 11 residues. Germline-derived CDR1 and CDR2 are MDHEN and SYDVKM. DNA for the CDR3: TGTGCCAGCAGTTTACGGCAGGGGGCTTTCTTT. Translation gives CASSLRQGAFF.

V is TRBV19 and J is TRBJ1-2, with TRBD1 matching 7 bases. Germline CDR1 and CDR2: LNHDA and SQIVND (reference sequence). CDR3 size: 15 residues. J gave up 7 bases and V 7 bases, and 15 bases lay outside the gene matches. CDR3 protein: CASTPDRIQISGYTF. CDR3 nucleotide sequence: TGTGCCAGTACTCCGGACAGGATCCAAATATCTGGCTACACCTTC.

The chain recombines TRBV11-2 with TRBJ2-3, with 12 bases matching TRBD2. CDR1 is SGHAT, CDR2 FQNNGV, per germline. CDR3 length: 16 amino acids. The V gene end was trimmed by 7 bases and the J gene end by 3 bases; junction bases not matched to a gene: 8. The CDR3 nucleotides are TGTGCCAGCACCTATGGGGGGACTAGCGGGACAGATACGCAGTATTTT. Translation: CASTYGGTSGTDTQYF.

The chain carries TRBV27 and TRBJ2-3, with TRBD2 as a possible D gene (6 bases). Germline CDR1 reads MNHEY; CDR2 reads SMNVEV (reference sequence). The CDR3 extends over 13 amino acids. Trimming removed 4 bases at V and 3 bases at J, with 8 bases between. In DNA form, the CDR3 reads TGTGCCAGCAGTTCACTAGCAACAGATACGCAGTATTTT. Protein sequence: CASSSLATDTQYF.

V and J are TRBV27 and TRBJ2-3; 8 nucleotides line up with TRBD2. The CDR3 runs 17 residues. CDR1 and CDR2 (germline): MNHEY, SMNVEV (reference sequence). J gave up 0 bases and V 2 bases, and 7 bases lay outside the gene matches. The CDR3 DNA reads TGTGCCAGCAGTTTAGCCGGGTTAGCGGGAAGCACAGATACGCAGTATTTT. Its translation: CASSLAGLAGSTDTQYF.

The V gene is TRBV11-2, the J gene TRBJ2-7; TRBD2 might be the D (6 bases). V lost 3 bases and J lost 4, with 13 bases in between. This CDR3 comprises 14 residues. The germline V gene encodes CDR1 SGHAT and CDR2 FQNNGV. The CDR3 DNA reads as TGTGCCAGCAGCTTGGACGGGAGTTATTACGAGCAGTACTTC. Protein: CASSLDGSYYEQYF. The whole variable domain, filled in from reference TRBV11-2 and TRBJ2-7, reads EAGVAQSPRYKIIEKRQSVAFWCNPISGHATLYWYQQILGQGPKLLIQFQNNGVVDDSQLPKDRFSAERLKGVDSTLKIQPAKLEDSAVYLCASSLDGSYYEQYFGPGTRLTVT.

CDR3 amino acids: CASSILRTGGTNEKLFF. In DNA, the CDR3 is TGTGCCAGTAGTATCCTACGGACAGGGGGAACTAATGAAAAACTGTTTTTT. The rearrangement joins TRBV19 to TRBJ1-4, with 10 bases aligning to TRBD1. J gave up 1 base and V 3 bases, and 5 bases lay outside the gene matches. The CDR3 is 17 amino acids. Germline CDR1 is LNHDA and CDR2 is SQIVND (reference sequence). The full variable domain, its missing parts supplied by reference TRBV19 and TRBJ1-4, is DGGITQSPKYLFRKEGQNVTLSCEQNLNHDAMYWYRQDPGQGLRLIYYSQIVNDFQKGDIAEGYSVSREKKESFPLTVTSAQKNPTAFYLCASSILRTGGTNEKLFFGSGTQLSVL.

This chain links TRBV10-3 with TRBJ2-5; 10 bases align to TRBD1. This CDR3 is built from 15 residues. The germline CDR1 and CDR2 sequences are ENHRY and SYGVKD. The V and J ends lost 6 bases and 2 bases, in that order; junction bases with no gene match: 6. The CDR3 DNA sequence: TGTGCCATCAGCCGGGACAGGGGTCTTCAAGAGACCCAGTACTTC. This encodes CAISRDRGLQETQYF.

The chain has TRBV3-1 (or the pseudogene TRBV3-2) and TRBJ2-5, with D perhaps matching TRBD2 (5 bases). V was clipped by 1 base and J by 1 base, with 22 bases between them. The CDR3 sequence is 19 residues long. Germline loops: CDR1 LGHDT, CDR2 YNNKEL (reference sequence). The CDR3 here is CASSQVRPSRSPIQETQYF. For the CDR3, the DNA is TGTGCCAGCAGCCAAGTTAGGCCTAGCCGCAGCCCGATCCAAGAGACCCAGTACTTC.

V is TRBV27 and J is TRBJ2-7, with D perhaps being TRBD1 or TRBD2 (6 bases each). CDR1 MNHEY and CDR2 SMNVEV come from the germline V gene (reference sequence). Trimming took off 4 bases at V and 6 bases at J, with 19 bases between the two ends. CDR3 length: 15 residues. CDR3 residues: CASSSGGQNHREQYF. The DNA of the CDR3 is TGTGCCAGCAGTTCCGGGGGACAAAACCATCGCGAGCAGTACTTC.

The CDR3 sequence is CASSSAAGGGGLANYGYTF. DNA for the CDR3: TGTGCCAGCAGCTCAGCGGCGGGGGGTGGCGGCTTAGCTAACTATGGCTACACCTTC. This chain links TRBV7-2 with TRBJ1-2; D perhaps matches TRBD1 (5 bases). The ends were cut back, 4 bases at V and 0 bases at J, with 24 bases in the middle. Germline V gene data show CDR1 as SGHTA and CDR2 as FQGNSA. The CDR3 extends over 19 amino acids. Full variable domain (outside the CDR3, taken from reference TRBV7-2 and TRBJ1-2): GAGVSQSPSNKVTEKGKDVELRCDPISGHTALYWYRQSLGQGLEFLIYFQGNSAPDKSGLPSDRFSAERTGGSVSTLTIQRTQQEDSAVYLCASSSAAGGGGLANYGYTFGSGTRLTVV.

V is TRBV4-3 and J is TRBJ2-2; possible D gene TRBD1, 6 bases. In germline, CDR1 is LGHNA, CDR2 YSLEER. V lost 1 base and J lost 6, with 15 bases in between. The CDR3 has 16 amino acids. CDR3 sequence (DNA): TGCGCCAGCAGCCAAGGTCAGGGGTTCTATGCCGGGGAGCTGTTTTTT. It codes for CASSQGQGFYAGELFF.

This chain joins TRBV6-5 and TRBJ1-2; the D is unclear. V lost 6 bases and J 8 bases, leaving 19 bases between the germline ends. The CDR3 runs 14 residues. Germline V gene data show CDR1 as MNHEY and CDR2 as SVGAGI. The chain's CDR3 is CASSPDPRTLGYTF. The DNA for the CDR3 is TGTGCCAGCAGCCCGGACCCTCGGACCCTCGGCTACACCTTC.

V usage is TRBV10-2 and J usage is TRBJ1-1, with a weak D call TRBD1 (5 bases). Trimming shortened V by 0 bases and J by 0 bases, and 8 bases separated the two germline ends. CDR1 and CDR2 (germline): WSHSY, SAAADI. The CDR3 contains 15 residues. The CDR3 spells CASSESGTLNTEAFF. The CDR3, as DNA: TGCGCCAGCAGTGAGTCAGGGACCTTGAACACTGAAGCTTTCTTT.

The chain couples TRBV20-1 to TRBJ1-2; D is uncertain. CDR3 size: 9 residues. Germline CDR1 and CDR2: DFQATT and SNEGSKA (reference sequence). Trimming took off 5 bases at V and 6 bases at J, with 4 bases between the two ends. The CDR3 nucleotides read TGCAGTGCTTCCAATGGCTACACCTTC. Translated: CSASNGYTF.

V is TRBV5-1 and J is TRBJ1-1; D is uncertain. This CDR3 has 13 amino acids. V lost 1 base and J lost 3, with 7 bases in between. Germline CDR1 is SGHRS and CDR2 is YFSETQ. CDR3 coding DNA: TGCGCCAGCAGCTTGTCGGCAGACACTGAAGCTTTCTTT. Residues: CASSLSADTEAFF.

This chain links TRBV4-1 with TRBJ1-2, with D perhaps TRBD1 (5 bases). Per germline, CDR1 MGHRA and CDR2 YSYEKL. V lost 4 bases and J lost 8, with 20 bases in between. This CDR3 is built from 15 residues. The CDR3: CASSPTPGRGNGYTF. For the CDR3, the DNA is TGCGCCAGCAGCCCAACTCCGGGGAGGGGTAACGGCTACACCTTC.

The chain links TRBV27 to TRBJ1-6; TRBD1 aligns across 7 bases. CDR1 and CDR2 from the germline V gene are MNHEY and SMNVEV (reference sequence). The trim removed 8 bases at V and 7 bases at J, leaving 8 bases unmatched. The CDR3 length is 14 residues. This chain's CDR3 is CASRWDRPNSPLHF. The CDR3 DNA sequence: TGTGCCAGCCGATGGGACAGACCGAATTCACCCCTCCACTTT.